These 23 T cell receptor beta chains came from one sample sequenced in a study of T cell repertoires in cytomegalovirus infection (dated by TCRdb to between 2019 and 2020). The listed sequencing device is Illumina HiSeq 1500. TCRdb reanalyzed the raw reads on its own, using fastp at Q25 for trimming and MiXCR for clone calling, and kept in-frame beta chains. Entries are consolidated by CDR3 protein sequence, retaining the most common genes and DNA. For this sample the table gives some 560,000 distinct CDR3 sequences, of which approximately 40% were detected only once. The top ten constitute around 50% of the sample. The treatment or condition label here, explained by the study, means: in vitro stimulation with specific CMV peptide epitopes to enrich CMV-specific T cells. These receptors lack a known antigen. The sequenced sample was cultured PBMCs, obtained from culture after CMV antigen stimulation. The receptor set was obtained from a human donor in good health (CMV status not recorded). Some clones in this sample may be carry-over from other donors' samples.

The chain has TRBV6-1 and TRBJ2-7, with D perhaps TRBD2 (7 bases). Trimming pared 3 bases from V and 7 bases from J, leaving 22 bases between. CDR1 and CDR2 from the germline V gene are MNHNS and SASEGT. The CDR3 has 16 residues. The CDR3 spells CASSDYRRGGAGEQYF. The DNA of the CDR3 is TGTGCCAGCAGTGATTACCGCCGAGGGGGGGCAGGGGAGCAGTACTTC.

The V and J genes are TRBV5-1 and TRBJ2-7; 7 bases match TRBD2. Germline V lookup: CDR1 SGHRS, CDR2 YFSETQ. The CDR3 covers 16 residues. V shed 4 bases, J shed 1 base, and the junction held 11 bases outside the gene matches. The CDR3 reads CASSDGHGRRSYEQYF. Written as DNA, the CDR3 is TGCGCCAGCAGCGACGGACACGGGAGGAGGTCCTACGAGCAGTACTTC.

V usage is TRBV7-8 and J usage is TRBJ2-3, with D perhaps given as TRBD1 or TRBD2 (5 bases each). V lost 7 bases to trimming and J lost 4 bases, with 18 bases between them. Germline V gene sequence: CDR1 SGHVS, CDR2 FQNEAQ. This CDR3 contains 15 residues. CDR3 in amino acids: CASIRLRDGADTQYF. The CDR3 nucleotides read TGTGCCAGCATCCGACTTCGGGACGGGGCAGATACGCAGTATTTT.

The chain uses TRBV20-1 and TRBJ2-3; 11 nucleotides line up with TRBD2. This CDR3 contains 14 residues. CDR1 and CDR2 (germline): DFQATT, SNEGSKA (reference sequence). V lost 5 bases to trimming and J lost 5 bases; unmatched junction nucleotides: 6. The CDR3 nucleotides read TGCAGTGCTTTTAGCGGGAGGGCCGTAGATACGCAGTATTTT. Residues: CSAFSGRAVDTQYF.

The chain employs TRBV20-1 and TRBJ2-5, with 12 bases aligning to TRBD2. The germline CDR1 and CDR2 sequences are DFQATT and SNEGSKA (reference sequence). The CDR3 is 16 amino acids. After removal of 3 bases from V and 5 bases from J, the junction contained 10 bases not matched to a gene. DNA for the CDR3: TGCAGTGCTAGTGGACTAGCGGGAACAGGATGGGAGACCCAGTACTTC. Its protein product is CSASGLAGTGWETQYF.

The V gene is TRBV20-1, the J gene TRBJ1-2; the match to TRBD1 covers 8 bases. This CDR3 region has 14 residues. V shed 6 bases, J shed 4 bases, and the junction held 10 bases outside the gene matches. Germline loops: CDR1 DFQATT, CDR2 SNEGSKA (reference sequence). As DNA, the CDR3 is TGCAGTGCCCGTCGGGGACAGGTGTCCTATGGCTACACCTTC. Encoded protein: CSARRGQVSYGYTF.

This clonotype was picked up many times. The chain recombines TRBV7-2 with TRBJ1-2; no clear D gene. CDR3 length: 15 residues. Germline V gene sequence: CDR1 SGHTA, CDR2 FQGNSA. V was shortened by 2 bases and J by 7 bases, with 17 bases between the two germline ends. Here the CDR3 DNA reads TGTGCCAGCAGCTTAATGAGCCCTAAGAATTCTGGCTACACCTTC. This sequence encodes CASSLMSPKNSGYTF.

CDR3 in amino acids: CASSTRQFSADTQYF. The CDR3 DNA follows: TGTGCCAGCAGTACCCGGCAGTTTTCCGCAGATACGCAGTATTTT. This sequence joins TRBV6-6 and TRBJ2-3; no clear D gene. Germline loops: CDR1 MNHNY, CDR2 SVGAGI (reference sequence). V gave up 5 bases and J gave up 4 bases, with 16 bases separating them. The CDR3 runs to 15 residues.

J is TRBJ1-6 and V is TRBV7-2; weak D call: TRBD1 (6 bases). The CDR3 totals 13 residues. Looked up from germline, CDR1 is SGHTA and CDR2 is FQGNSA. V dropped 6 bases and J dropped 10 bases, with 13 bases sitting between them. The CDR3 coding sequence is TGTGCCAGCAGTCAATACAGGGAGTCACCCCTCCACTTT. It specifies CASSQYRESPLHF.

This chain joins TRBV6-6 and TRBJ2-2; D might be TRBD2 (7 bases). V was pared by 6 bases and J by 2 bases, with 16 bases between. CDR3 length equals 16 residues. The germline gives CDR1 MNHNY, CDR2 SVGAGI (reference sequence). CDR3 loop: CASSRKGGANTGELFF. In nucleotides, the CDR3 is TGTGCCAGCAGCCGGAAAGGGGGGGCAAACACCGGGGAGCTGTTTTTT.

The rearrangement links TRBV7-8 to TRBJ2-5; tentative D call: TRBD2 (6 bases). Looked up from germline, CDR1 is SGHVS and CDR2 is FQNEAQ. Deletions cut 5 bases from V and 5 bases from J, with 21 bases between. This CDR3 spans 16 amino acids. The CDR3 DNA is TGTGCCAGCAGCCCTCCCGGGGGAAGGGGTGTGGAGACCCAGTACTTC. It specifies CASSPPGGRGVETQYF.

The chain is built from TRBV20-1 and TRBJ2-3; tentatively, D is TRBD2 (6 bases). V lost 3 bases to trimming and J lost 2 bases, with 9 bases between them. CDR1 is DFQATT, CDR2 SNEGSKA, per germline (reference sequence). This CDR3 has 13 residues. CDR3 bases: TGCAGTGCTAGGGGCGGGAACACAGATACGCAGTATTTT. It is translated as CSARGGNTDTQYF.

This clonotype occurred many times. The chain is built from TRBV7-2 and TRBJ1-2; weak D call: TRBD1 (5 bases). Germline V gene lookup returns CDR1 SGHTA and CDR2 FQGNSA. The CDR3 has 13 amino acids. V was trimmed by 5 bases and J by 7 bases, leaving 14 bases between them. CDR3 amino acids: CASSPMRQPGYTF. CDR3 DNA sequence: TGTGCCAGCAGCCCTATGAGACAGCCTGGCTACACCTTC.

There are many counts of this clonotype. This chain joins TRBV7-2 and TRBJ2-7; TRBD2 matches at 8 bases. CDR1 and CDR2 from the germline V gene are SGHTA and FQGNSA. The CDR3 loop spans 15 amino acids. The V and J ends lost 0 bases and 3 bases, in that order; junction bases with no gene match: 4. CDR3 residues: CASSLARTSLYEQYF. The CDR3 coding sequence is TGTGCCAGCAGCTTAGCGAGGACTAGCCTCTACGAGCAGTACTTC.

The table lists this clonotype with a few counts. The chain employs TRBV7-9 and TRBJ2-7; D is unclear. CDR1 and CDR2 from the germline V gene are SEHNR and FQNEAQ (reference sequence). V lost 4 bases to trimming and J lost 6 bases, with 13 bases between them. This CDR3 has 13 amino acids. CDR3 amino acids: CASSYIGLGEQYF. CDR3 nucleotides: TGTGCCAGCAGCTACATAGGTTTGGGCGAGCAGTACTTC.

Ten or more counts support this clonotype. The chain has TRBV12-3 or TRBV12-4 and TRBJ2-7; perhaps TRBD1 as D (6 bases). The CDR3 consists of 15 residues. The germline V and J ends were trimmed by 6 bases and 2 bases, with 17 bases remaining between them. The CDR3 coding sequence is TGTGCCAGCAGCTCAGGGGCCGTCTTTCCCTACGAGCAGTACTTC. Its protein is CASSSGAVFPYEQYF.

The genes are TRBV5-5 and TRBJ2-3, with 12 positions matching TRBD2. This CDR3 is 15 amino acids long. Unmatched junction bases numbered 7, after V lost 4 bases and J lost 7 bases. Germline V gene lookup returns CDR1 SGHKS and CDR2 YYEKEE (reference sequence). The chain's CDR3 is CASSQTSGRGNTQYF. CDR3 in DNA: TGTGCCAGCAGCCAGACTAGCGGGAGAGGTAATACGCAGTATTTT.

CDR3 loop: CASSIWDGNQPQHF. CDR3 sequence (DNA): TGTGCCAGTAGTATCTGGGACGGCAATCAGCCCCAGCATTTT. The chain couples TRBV19 to TRBJ1-5; D is perhaps TRBD1 (5 bases). In germline, CDR1 is LNHDA, CDR2 SQIVND (reference sequence). The V gene lost 3 bases and the J gene lost 2 bases, with 8 bases spanning the gap. This CDR3 has 14 amino acids.

In regard to this clonotype: An end of the junction does not agree with germline; a read error may underlie this. The chain has TRBV27 and TRBJ2-1; no firm D call. There are 13 residues in the CDR3. CDR1 is MNHEY, CDR2 SMNVEV, per germline (reference sequence). CDR3: CVSSLSALNEQFF. The CDR3 DNA reads TGTGTCAGCAGTTTATCCGCACTCAATGAGCAGTTCTTC.

The V and J genes are TRBV20-1 and TRBJ2-7; 9 bases line up with TRBD2. From germline, CDR1 is DFQATT and CDR2 SNEGSKA (reference sequence). CDR3 length: 14 amino acids. With 6 bases clipped from V and 0 bases from J, the junction kept 6 bases outside the gene matches. The CDR3 reads CSARLSGSSYEQYF. The DNA of the CDR3 is TGCAGTGCACGTCTTAGCGGGAGCTCCTACGAGCAGTACTTC.

This clonotype was observed a handful of times. The V and J genes are TRBV12-3 or TRBV12-4 and TRBJ2-3; D is perhaps TRBD1 or TRBD2 (5 bases each). V shed 8 bases and J shed 3 bases, with 21 bases lying between them. CDR3 length: 16 amino acids. CDR3: CASRGRQPGGTDTQYF. The CDR3 DNA follows: TGTGCCAGCCGGGGACGGCAGCCTGGGGGAACAGATACGCAGTATTTT.

The genes are TRBV7-2 and TRBJ2-7; TRBD2 matches 9 bases. CDR1 and CDR2 from the germline V gene are SGHTA and FQGNSA. J was trimmed by 2 bases and V by 8 bases; bases with no gene match: 7. The CDR3 totals 14 residues. CDR3 protein: CASYRGGGAYEQYF. CDR3 sequence (DNA): TGTGCCAGCTATCGAGGCGGGGGGGCCTACGAGCAGTACTTC.

This clonotype was seen only a few times. The chain combines TRBV7-2 with TRBJ2-2, with D possibly matching TRBD2 (5 bases). The CDR3 runs 13 residues. The V end lost 3 bases, the J end lost 6 bases, and 8 bases lay between the germline ends. CDR1 is SGHTA, CDR2 FQGNSA, per germline. The CDR3 DNA follows: TGTGCCAGCAGCTTTCGAGGGCCCGGGGAGCTGTTTTTT. Protein: CASSFRGPGELFF.